This T cell receptor (beta chain) was identified during a study of T cell responses to AZD1222 COVID-19 vaccine (TCRdb year 2021). At the level of the whole study: TCR sequencing covered 233 trial participants: 200 to 210 given two doses of AZD1222 and approximately 26 given two doses of MenACWY control vaccine. Enrollment into the trials was organized by age into subgroups of 18-55, 56-69 and 70-plus years, and those subgroups contained roughly 150, 30 and 60 TCR-sequenced participants, respectively.

The CDR3 regions of human TCRbeta chains were subjected to immunosequencing. For the original study's pipeline: Repertoire TCRs were checked for matches against a reference library of SARS-CoV-2-specific TCRs that had been generated using the MIRA antigen-specificity platform. Breadth meant the fraction of unique TCRs that were SARS-CoV-2-associated, whereas depth meant the fraction of total T cells that were SARS-CoV-2-associated. Each spike-specific TCR was assigned to its reactive spike region and to a CD4 or CD8 class using the MIRA data. Log10-transformed breadth and depth values were compared by one-way ANOVA with Sidak's multiple comparisons tests. Entries here come from immuneACCESS through TCRdb and include only in-frame sequences with V and J called. Some clones fail to appear in such tables; in the studies checked, an unresolved V gene covers under half of the shortfall, and the cause of the remainder is unknown. The V and J calls and clone size were taken over from that table, and D and trimming were inferred from the DNA. This sample lists roughly 140,000 clones; around 89% were detected once. The ten largest clones add up to approximately 2.8% of the sample.

Remarks on this clone: The antigen it recognizes is unknown. No base quality values were provided; no much bigger clone lies one nucleotide off.

In light of the paper, this sample's time point label describes: about 28 days (+/-7) after the second vaccine dose. AZD1222 recipients with second doses at about 4 weeks or about 12 weeks were pooled, because spike-specific TCR depth and breadth did not differ between schedules. Vaccinee samples came from UK trials COV001 and COV002, including a single-blind randomized controlled phase 2/3 trial of AZD1222 (ChAdOx1 nCoV-19) in healthy adults. For TCRbeta chain sequencing, PBMC samples were collected from trial participants at day 0 and at day 28 after the second dose. General conclusions and limits of the study: Epitopes outside the regions mutated in the B.1.351 and B.1.1.7 variants were reportedly recognized by nearly half of the unique spike-specific TCRs. Only a handful of AZD1222 recipients were SARS-CoV-2 seropositive at baseline, limiting conclusions about previously exposed vaccinees. In the small 56-69-year group, the increase in depth fell short of significance, most likely because of low power. Participants were mostly white British, with more females than males. The authors suggested clonal diversity may have been underestimated. A significant rise in spike-specific TCR breadth and depth was observed after two AZD1222 doses relative to day 0 and relative to MenACWY recipients. The vaccine-associated CD4 TCRs covered the entire spike protein, and the dominant responses fell in regions 160-218 and 743-854. Because no day 14 peak-response samples were available, repertoires were characterized only after the peak T cell response.

Between the V and J ends, shortened by 0 bases and 2 bases respectively, the junction contains 11 bases. In the germline V gene (reference sequence), CDR1 corresponds to SGHNT and CDR2 to YYREEE. Inclusive of the bounding cysteine and phenylalanine, the CDR3 is 15 residues long. Here the CDR3 DNA is all that survives: 45 bases in frame from base 1. The receptor's source is an adult who received the AZD1222 COVID-19 vaccine. Specimen: peripheral blood, collected 28 days after the second AZD1222 dose. The chain was built from TRBV5-4 and TRBJ1-2; TRBD1 is a possible D gene, resting on 6 matching bases. The CDR3 amino acid sequence is: CASSLARTDNYGYTF. The sequence in DNA is TGTGCCAGCAGCTTGGCCCGGACAGACAACTATGGCTACACCTTC.